The 32 T cell receptor beta chains below were found in one sample sequenced in a study of CD8+ T cells in alopecia areata. cDNA prepared by RNA extraction and subsequent reverse transcription served as the template for sequencing. Assay used: immunoSEQ multiplex PCR; TCRdb lists only in-frame clones, some missing. The sample lists more than 95,000 clones; about two fifths were seen once. The material sequenced was CD4+ T cells sorted from blood. Source of these receptors: a human donor with alopecia areata.

The V and J genes are TRBV29-1 and TRBJ2-3, with D tentatively TRBD1 (6 bases). This CDR3 is built from 13 residues. Between the trimmed V and J ends, which lost 1 base and 3 bases, there was a span of 8 bases. Germline-derived CDR1 and CDR2 are SQVTM and ANQGSEA. CDR3: CSVEADRTDTQYF. CDR3 sequence (DNA): TGCAGCGTTGAAGCCGACAGGACAGATACGCAGTATTTT.

This clone was counted once. This chain uses TRBV12-5 with TRBJ2-5; 8 nucleotides agree with TRBD2. Germline CDR1 LGHNT, CDR2 FRNRAP. The CDR3 runs 17 residues. V lost 2 bases to trimming and J lost 5 bases; unmatched junction nucleotides: 13. Here the CDR3 reads CASGLTSGFLFPETQYF. DNA for the CDR3: TGTGCTAGTGGTTTGACTAGCGGCTTTCTGTTTCCGGAGACCCAGTACTTC.

This chain joins TRBV7-9 and TRBJ1-3; D gene ambiguous. Looked up from germline, CDR1 is SEHNR and CDR2 is FQNEAQ (reference sequence). The CDR3 is made up of 15 amino acids. The germline V and J ends were trimmed by 9 bases and 0 bases, with 15 bases remaining between them. The CDR3 DNA is TGTGCCAGTGGATCGGACGGAGTCTCTGGAAACACCATATATTTT. It yields the protein CASGSDGVSGNTIYF.

Comments on this clone: The sample has other DNA sequences that encode this CDR3 too. This sequence joins TRBV6-6 and TRBJ2-3, with 9 nucleotides matching TRBD1. Looked up from germline, CDR1 is MNHNY and CDR2 is SVGAGI (reference sequence). Losses at the gene ends were 5 bases for V and 1 base for J; bases not matched to a gene: 4. The CDR3 runs 15 residues. Here the CDR3 DNA reads TGTGCCAGCAGTGCCCGGGACAGGGGCACAGATACGCAGTATTTT. Its protein product is CASSARDRGTDTQYF.

Only a few counts were recorded for this clone. V is TRBV7-2 and J is TRBJ2-2; 9 bases are shared with TRBD2. J lost 5 bases, V lost 6 bases, and 7 bases had no gene match. The CDR3 length is 15 residues. Germline V gene data show CDR1 as SGHTA and CDR2 as FQGNSA. The CDR3 nucleotides read TGTGCCAGCAGACCTAGCGGGGTCCGGACCGGGGAGCTGTTTTTT. The encoded protein is CASRPSGVRTGELFF.

In this sample, this clone turned up a few times. The chain employs TRBV30 and TRBJ1-2; no reliable D call. The germline V gene encodes CDR1 GTSNPN and CDR2 SVGIG (reference sequence). The CDR3 runs to 13 residues. V lost 0 bases, J lost 0 bases, and 5 bases lay in between. CDR3 loop: CAWSVSTNYGYTF. DNA for the CDR3: TGTGCCTGGAGTGTATCAACTAACTATGGCTACACCTTC.

The chain employs TRBV30 and TRBJ1-5, with D unclear. This CDR3 contains 13 residues. The germline V gene has CDR1 GTSNPN and CDR2 SVGIG (reference sequence). V was shortened by 4 bases and J by 4 bases, with 11 bases between the two germline ends. The CDR3: CAWNHIANQPQHF. In nucleotides, the CDR3 is TGTGCCTGGAACCACATAGCAAATCAGCCCCAGCATTTT.

The V and J genes are TRBV30 and TRBJ2-1; no clear D. This CDR3 contains 15 residues. V shed 3 bases and J shed 2 bases, with 14 bases lying between them. Looked up from germline, CDR1 is GTSNPN and CDR2 is SVGIG (reference sequence). CDR3 region: CAWRSDPVAYNEQFF. CDR3 bases: TGTGCCTGGAGGTCCGACCCCGTGGCCTACAATGAGCAGTTCTTC.

The chain carries TRBV6-1 and TRBJ2-3, with TRBD1 as a possible D gene (6 bases). In germline, CDR1 is MNHNS, CDR2 SASEGT. Deletions cut 7 bases from V and 3 bases from J, with 14 bases between. The CDR3 covers 14 residues. This CDR3 is CASMVVQGTDTQYF. The CDR3 DNA follows: TGTGCCAGCATGGTCGTCCAGGGGACAGATACGCAGTATTTT.

This clone has only a few counts. The J gene is TRBJ2-7, the V gene TRBV30; TRBD2 agrees at 7 bases. CDR1 is GTSNPN and CDR2 is SVGIG in the germline V gene (reference sequence). Trimming at V came to 5 bases and at J to 1 base, leaving 8 bases not matched to a gene. The CDR3 contains 14 residues. CDR3 nucleotide sequence: TGTGCCTGGGTCCGTGGCGGGGGTTCCTACGAGCAGTACTTC. Protein sequence: CAWVRGGGSYEQYF.

This chain uses TRBV5-1 with TRBJ2-7; D remains ambiguous. Germline values: CDR1 SGHRS, CDR2 YFSETQ. The CDR3 runs to 12 residues. Trimming left V 4 bases short and J 0 bases short, with 5 bases between. Here the CDR3 DNA reads TGCGCCAGCAGCAGAGACTCCTACGAGCAGTACTTC. It translates to CASSRDSYEQYF.

This sequence joins TRBV30 and TRBJ2-3; 7 bases match TRBD2. J was trimmed by 2 bases and V by 1 base; bases with no gene match: 6. Germline CDR1 is GTSNPN and CDR2 is SVGIG (reference sequence). The CDR3 length is 15 residues. The CDR3 spells CAWSGAGPFTDTQYF. The CDR3 bases are TGTGCCTGGAGTGGAGCGGGACCATTCACAGATACGCAGTATTTT.

The chain uses TRBV30 and TRBJ1-6; 10 bases agree with TRBD1. The CDR3 loop spans 14 amino acids. The V gene's germline CDR1 is GTSNPN and CDR2 SVGIG (reference sequence). Germline trimming cut 3 bases from V and 8 bases from J; bases unmatched to any gene: 4. The CDR3 coding sequence is TGTGCCTGGAGCGCTGACAGGGGGCATTCACCCCTCCACTTT. This codes for CAWSADRGHSPLHF.

This clone was picked up a small number of times. V usage is TRBV10-3 and J usage is TRBJ2-5; the match to TRBD2 covers 10 bases. The CDR3 sequence is 13 residues long. Germline V gene sequence: CDR1 ENHRY, CDR2 SYGVKD. CDR3 DNA: TGTGCAGCCAGCGGGGGGGCCGGGGAGACCCAGTACTTC. Its translation is CAASGGAGETQYF.

The CDR3 nucleotides read TGTGCCAGCAGCCAAGAGCACAGGGGTAGTAGAAACACCATATATTTT. Translated: CASSQEHRGSRNTIYF. V is TRBV4-2 and J is TRBJ1-3; TRBD1 matches 7 bases. Germline V gives CDR1 LGHNA, CDR2 YNFKEQ. CDR3 size: 16 residues. J was trimmed by 5 bases and V by 0 bases; bases with no gene match: 7.

The CDR3, as DNA: TGCAGCGTTGGTATGGGGGTTGCCTACGAGCAGTACTTC. Amino acids: CSVGMGVAYEQYF. The V gene is TRBV29-1, the J gene TRBJ2-7; the D gene could be TRBD1 or TRBD2 (5 bases each). This CDR3 is 13 amino acids long. The V and J ends lost 4 bases and 2 bases respectively, with 12 bases between them. Germline V gene sequence: CDR1 SQVTM, CDR2 ANQGSEA.

Only a few counts were recorded for this clone. This rearrangement joins TRBV20-1 to TRBJ2-5, with a weak D call TRBD1 (6 bases). CDR1 DFQATT and CDR2 SNEGSKA come from the germline V gene (reference sequence). The CDR3 covers 10 residues. The CDR3 DNA reads as TGCAGCGTCACAGGGGAGACCCAGTACTTC. Encoded protein: CSVTGETQYF.

V usage is TRBV9 and J usage is TRBJ2-7; D is undetermined. Per the germline V gene, CDR1 is SGDLS and CDR2 is YYNGEE. Trimming stripped 0 bases from V and 0 bases from J, with 13 bases between. This CDR3 has 16 residues. The CDR3 reads CASSVAARPSSYEQYF. The CDR3, as DNA: TGTGCCAGCAGCGTAGCCGCCAGACCGAGCTCCTACGAGCAGTACTTC. Using reference TRBV9 and TRBJ2-7 for the parts outside the CDR3, the full variable domain is DSGVTQTPKHLITATGQRVTLRCSPRSGDLSVYWYQQSLDQGLQFLIQYYNGEERAKGNILERFSAQQFPDLHSELNLSSLELGDSALYFCASSVAARPSSYEQYFGPGTRLTVT.

J is TRBJ2-7 and V is TRBV28, with 10 bases that match TRBD1. Germline V gene sequence: CDR1 MDHEN, CDR2 SYDVKM. V trimming: 9 bases; J trimming: 2 bases; junction bases outside the gene matches: 10. The CDR3 is 15 residues long. This CDR3 reads CASRRGGTGAYEQYF. As DNA, the CDR3 is TGTGCCAGTCGACGTGGAGGGACAGGGGCCTACGAGCAGTACTTC.

This chain connects TRBV28 to TRBJ1-2, with unresolved D. The CDR3 loop spans 12 amino acids. Germline V gives CDR1 MDHEN, CDR2 SYDVKM. V was shortened by 7 bases and J by 1 base, with 7 bases between the two germline ends. CDR3 in DNA: TGTGCCAGCAAAGCCAGTAACTATGGCTACACCTTC. Its protein product is CASKASNYGYTF.

The chain couples TRBV7-6 to TRBJ2-3, with unresolved D. Trimming left V 2 bases short and J 0 bases short, with 6 bases between. In germline, CDR1 is SGHVS, CDR2 FNYEAQ. The CDR3 is 14 residues long. Here the CDR3 reads CASSLHYSTDTQYF. The CDR3 region has the DNA TGTGCCAGCAGCTTACACTATAGCACAGATACGCAGTATTTT.

This clone was seen a few times. V and J are TRBV7-2 and TRBJ2-3; D gene ambiguous. CDR3 length: 12 residues. With 5 bases removed from V and 3 bases from J, the gap between germline ends came to 6 bases. In germline, CDR1 is SGHTA, CDR2 FQGNSA. CDR3: CASSTRTDTQYF. The CDR3 coding sequence is TGTGCCAGCAGCACGAGAACAGATACGCAGTATTTT.

The chain employs TRBV30 and TRBJ1-1; no firm D call. Trimming removed 2 bases at V and 2 bases at J, with 6 bases between. This CDR3 is 12 amino acids long. Per germline, CDR1 GTSNPN and CDR2 SVGIG (reference sequence). The CDR3 reads CAWSPGNTEAFF. The CDR3 DNA reads TGTGCCTGGAGTCCCGGAAACACTGAAGCTTTCTTT. The variable domain in full, completed from reference TRBV30 and TRBJ1-1, reads SQTIHQWPATLVQPVGSPLSLECTVEGTSNPNLYWYRQAAGRGLQLLFYSVGIGQISSEVPQNLSASRPQDRQFILSSKKLLLSDSGFYLCAWSPGNTEAFFGQGTRLTVV.

V gene TRBV29-1 combines with J gene TRBJ2-7; tentative D call: TRBD1 (6 bases). The germline V gene encodes CDR1 SQVTM and CDR2 ANQGSEA. This CDR3 has 14 residues. V was trimmed by 4 bases and J by 2 bases, leaving 15 bases between them. The CDR3 protein is CSVAVQGYTYEQYF. The CDR3 DNA sequence: TGCAGCGTTGCGGTACAGGGTTATACCTACGAGCAGTACTTC.

The V call is TRBV6-5, the J call TRBJ2-7; D is possibly TRBD1 (6 bases). Trimming stripped 6 bases from V and 7 bases from J, with 19 bases between. Germline assignment: CDR1 MNHEY and CDR2 SVGAGI. This CDR3 is 14 amino acids long. CDR3 protein: CASRQGQLGNEQYF. CDR3 nucleotide sequence: TGTGCCAGCAGACAAGGACAGCTAGGAAATGAGCAGTACTTC.

Within the sample, this clone is medium-sized. The chain links TRBV18 to TRBJ2-6; D gene uncertain. Germline V gene lookup returns CDR1 KGHSH and CDR2 LQKENI. This CDR3 has 19 residues. V dropped 0 bases and J dropped 0 bases, with 15 bases sitting between them. CDR3 bases: TGTGCCAGCTCACCACCGAGAGGTTCTTCCCCCTCTGGGGCCAACGTCCTGACTTTC. This translates into CASSPPRGSSPSGANVLTF.

The chain is built from TRBV27 and TRBJ2-1; no definite D call. The germline V gene encodes CDR1 MNHEY and CDR2 SMNVEV (reference sequence). V lost 5 bases and J 6 bases, leaving 11 bases between the germline ends. The CDR3 totals 13 residues. CDR3 bases: TGTGCCAGCAGTCCCGATAGTACCAATGAGCAGTTCTTC. This codes for CASSPDSTNEQFF.

The V and J genes are TRBV5-1 and TRBJ2-5, with TRBD2 as a possible D gene (6 bases). The CDR3 has 15 amino acids. V was shortened by 0 bases and J by 6 bases, with 15 bases between the two germline ends. CDR1 is SGHRS, CDR2 YFSETQ, per germline. The CDR3: CASSLGVLAGKTQYF. The CDR3 DNA is TGCGCCAGCAGCTTGGGGGTACTAGCAGGCAAGACCCAGTACTTC.

This clone came up a few times. The V call is TRBV4-3, the J call TRBJ2-2; 7 bases map to TRBD1. V lost 2 bases, J lost 4 bases, and 4 bases stayed unmatched. The CDR3 loop spans 15 amino acids. Looked up from germline, CDR1 is LGHNA and CDR2 is YSLEER. DNA of the CDR3: TGCGCCAGCAGCCAACCGGGACAGAGCACCGGGGAGCTGTTTTTT. Residues: CASSQPGQSTGELFF.

This clone has just a few counts. The chain combines TRBV5-1 with TRBJ2-7; no firm D call. CDR1 is SGHRS, CDR2 YFSETQ, per germline. With 4 bases removed from V and 1 base from J, the gap between germline ends came to 9 bases. The CDR3 runs to 13 residues. CDR3 loop: CASSAMRSYEQYF. The CDR3 DNA follows: TGCGCCAGCAGCGCGATGCGGTCCTACGAGCAGTACTTC.

This clone was seen more than once but under ten times. J is TRBJ2-5 and V is TRBV23-1; 7 bases fit TRBD1. TRBV23-1 is an open reading frame, and its role is uncertain. Trimming took 7 bases from V and 5 from J; bases not matched to a gene: 7. CDR3 length: 13 residues. The CDR3 sequence: CASNRGLRETQYF. In nucleotides, the CDR3 is TGCGCCAGCAACAGGGGTCTTAGGGAGACCCAGTACTTC.

This chain links TRBV29-1 with TRBJ2-7; the match to TRBD1 covers 7 bases. CDR3 length equals 13 residues. V trimming: 3 bases; J trimming: 0 bases; junction bases outside the gene matches: 2. Germline V gene sequence: CDR1 SQVTM, CDR2 ANQGSEA. CDR3 sequence reads: CSVEGDSSYEQYF. The CDR3 region has the DNA TGCAGCGTTGAGGGGGACAGCTCCTACGAGCAGTACTTC.